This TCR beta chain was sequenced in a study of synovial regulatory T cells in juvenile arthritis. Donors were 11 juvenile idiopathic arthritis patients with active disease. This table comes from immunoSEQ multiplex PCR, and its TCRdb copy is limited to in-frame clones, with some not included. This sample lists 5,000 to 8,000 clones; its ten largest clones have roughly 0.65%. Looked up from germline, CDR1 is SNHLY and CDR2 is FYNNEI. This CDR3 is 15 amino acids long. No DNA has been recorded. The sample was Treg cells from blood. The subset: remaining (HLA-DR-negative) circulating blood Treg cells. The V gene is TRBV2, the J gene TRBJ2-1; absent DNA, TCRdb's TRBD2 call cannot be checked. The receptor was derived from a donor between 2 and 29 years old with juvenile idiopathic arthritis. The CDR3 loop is CADQGWRAGPNEQFF.